The 21 T cell receptor beta chains in this list originate from one sample, sequenced in a study of early T cells in non-severe SARS-CoV-2 infection. MiXCR, run by TCRdb on the 5' RACE reads, gives a single entry per CDR3 protein. The data contain fewer than 65,000 distinct CDR3 sequences, 10% of them singletons. Sequenced input: whole blood. The receptors originated from an adult who was a healthcare worker with PCR-confirmed SARS-CoV-2 infection or an uninfected control (not recorded which).

This clonotype was seen at least ten times. V is TRBV20-1 and J is TRBJ1-6; TRBD1 agrees at 7 bases. In germline, CDR1 is DFQATT, CDR2 SNEGSKA (reference sequence). After removal of 4 bases from V and 5 bases from J, the junction contained 5 bases not matched to a gene. The CDR3 loop spans 14 amino acids. CDR3 in amino acids: CSAKTDRDNSPLHF. DNA of the CDR3: TGCAGTGCTAAAACCGACAGGGATAATTCACCCCTCCACTTT.

This clonotype has a count of ten or more. The CDR3 loop is CASTQDGTGNYGYTF. The CDR3 DNA is TGTGCCAGCACCCAAGACGGGACAGGGAACTATGGCTACACCTTC. The gene calls are TRBV7-2 and TRBJ1-2, with TRBD1 matching 9 bases. The trim removed 7 bases at V and 2 bases at J, leaving 8 bases unmatched. Germline loops: CDR1 SGHTA, CDR2 FQGNSA. CDR3 length: 15 residues.

The genes are TRBV7-2 and TRBJ2-3; no definite D call. Trimming cost V 1 base and J 1 base, with 6 bases left between them. Germline lookup yields CDR1 SGHTA and CDR2 FQGNSA. The CDR3 length is 14 residues. The CDR3 is CASSLDWRTDTQYF. In DNA, the CDR3 is TGTGCCAGCAGCTTAGATTGGCGCACAGATACGCAGTATTTT.

To note about this clonotype: Compared with germline, one end of the junction differs, possibly owing to a read error. The rearrangement joins TRBV28 to TRBJ1-3, with D perhaps TRBD1 (6 bases). The V gene's germline CDR1 is MDHEN and CDR2 SYDVKM. This CDR3 has 16 amino acids. The CDR3, as DNA: TGTGCCAGCAATCCGACAGGACTGCTCTCTGAAAACACCATATATTTT. It yields the protein CASNPTGLLSENTIYF.

V is TRBV29-1 and J is TRBJ2-1; the D gene is possibly TRBD1 (6 bases). Germline assignment: CDR1 SQVTM and CDR2 ANQGSEA. The CDR3 loop spans 14 amino acids. Trimming left V 4 bases short and J 5 bases short, with 15 bases between. CDR3 nucleotides: TGCAGCGTTGCCGGGACACATCAGAACAATGAGCAGTTCTTC. Its translation is CSVAGTHQNNEQFF.

The chain links TRBV29-1 to TRBJ1-1, with D possibly being TRBD1 (5 bases). The V and J ends lost 7 bases and 0 bases respectively, with 12 bases between them. This CDR3 spans 13 amino acids. Germline values: CDR1 SQVTM, CDR2 ANQGSEA. The CDR3 sequence: CSAEGRLNTEAFF. DNA for the CDR3: TGCAGCGCGGAGGGACGGCTGAACACTGAAGCTTTCTTT.

The chain carries TRBV6-2 or TRBV6-3 and TRBJ1-2, with D maybe TRBD1 (5 bases). Trimming pared 8 bases from V and 5 bases from J, leaving 24 bases between. In germline, CDR1 is MNHEY, CDR2 SVGEGT. This CDR3 is 16 amino acids long. CDR3 in amino acids: CASELPGASRYYGYTF. The CDR3 nucleotides read TGTGCCAGCGAACTACCCGGGGCCTCGCGGTATTATGGCTACACCTTC.

This clonotype turned up a few times. The chain combines TRBV6-2 or TRBV6-3 with TRBJ2-7; perhaps TRBD2 as D (6 bases). V was cut by 4 bases and J by 3 bases, with 16 bases left in between. CDR1 MNHEY and CDR2 SVGEGT come from the germline V gene. This CDR3 is 15 amino acids long. The CDR3 reads CASSSEGPSIYEQYF. DNA of the CDR3: TGTGCCAGCAGTTCGGAGGGTCCCAGTATCTACGAGCAGTACTTC.

This chain uses TRBV2 with TRBJ1-1, with no clear D. There are 11 residues in the CDR3. Per the germline V gene, CDR1 is SNHLY and CDR2 is FYNNEI. The V gene lost 10 bases and the J gene lost 2 bases, with 8 bases spanning the gap. The CDR3 loop reads CATSVNTEAFF. CDR3 nucleotide sequence: TGTGCCACCTCTGTAAACACTGAAGCTTTCTTT.

The sample holds many counts of this clonotype. J is TRBJ2-7 and V is TRBV12-3 or TRBV12-4; a possible D gene is TRBD2 (5 bases). This CDR3 is built from 12 residues. Trimming left V 3 bases short and J 4 bases short, with 7 bases between. This CDR3 reads CASSFAGYEQYF. The CDR3 coding sequence is TGTGCCAGCAGTTTCGCGGGTTACGAGCAGTACTTC.

This clonotype was counted only a few times. This chain links TRBV5-4 with TRBJ2-1; tentatively, D is TRBD1 or TRBD2 (5 bases each). Between the trimmed V and J ends, which lost 5 bases and 6 bases, there was a span of 15 bases. Germline CDR1 reads SGHNT; CDR2 reads YYREEE (reference sequence). The CDR3 contains 14 residues. CDR3 sequence reads: CASRGDLSLNEQFF. CDR3 coding DNA: TGTGCCAGCAGAGGGGACCTCAGCCTCAATGAGCAGTTCTTC.

The V gene is TRBV12-3 or TRBV12-4, the J gene TRBJ2-2; D gene ambiguous. The CDR3 is made up of 14 amino acids. V was shortened by 3 bases and J by 5 bases, with 10 bases between the two germline ends. Here the CDR3 DNA reads TGTGCCAGCAGTTTTTTTCTACTTACCGGGGAGCTGTTTTTT. This codes for CASSFFLLTGELFF.

The table lists this clonotype with a few counts. This chain joins TRBV5-1 and TRBJ2-1; 13 nucleotides match TRBD2. The CDR3 has 17 amino acids. CDR1 and CDR2 (germline): SGHRS, YFSETQ. The ends lost 4 bases at V and 1 base at J; junction bases unmatched: 5. This CDR3 reads CASSTGTSGISYNEQFF. For the CDR3, the DNA is TGCGCCAGCAGCACGGGGACTAGCGGGATATCCTACAATGAGCAGTTCTTC.

The rearrangement uses TRBV7-3 and TRBJ2-2; 15 bases are shared with TRBD2. V shed 5 bases and J 3 bases; nucleotides not matched to a gene: 4. Per the germline V gene, CDR1 is SGHTA and CDR2 is FQGTGA. The CDR3 totals 17 residues. This CDR3 reads CASSPGTSGGYTGELFF. The CDR3 nucleotides read TGTGCCAGCAGCCCTGGGACTAGCGGGGGGTACACCGGGGAGCTGTTTTTT. Based on the CDR3 plus reference TRBV7-3 and TRBJ2-2, the full variable domain is GAGVSQTPSNKVTEKGKYVELRCDPISGHTALYWYRQSLGQGPEFLIYFQGTGAADDSGLPNDRFFAVRPEGSVSTLKIQRTERGDSAVYLCASSPGTSGGYTGELFFGEGSRLTVL.

The chain joins TRBV5-5 to TRBJ2-1; 7 bases are shared with TRBD1. The J segment lost 8 bases and the V segment lost 4 bases, leaving 15 bases of the junction unmatched. This CDR3 contains 16 residues. CDR1 and CDR2 (germline): SGHKS, YYEKEE (reference sequence). CDR3 loop: CASSTGHRGNIDEQFF. The CDR3 coding sequence is TGTGCCAGCAGCACCGGACACAGGGGAAATATCGATGAGCAGTTCTTC. Full variable domain (remainder filled in from reference TRBV5-5 and TRBJ2-1): DAGVTQSPTHLIKTRGQQVTLRCSPISGHKSVSWYQQVLGQGPQFIFQYYEKEERGRGNFPDRFSARQFPNYSSELNVNALLLGDSALYLCASSTGHRGNIDEQFFGPGTRLTVL.

The genes are TRBV5-1 and TRBJ2-7; 7 nucleotides agree with TRBD1. The CDR3 has 14 residues. Germline lookup yields CDR1 SGHRS and CDR2 YFSETQ. Trimming took 0 bases from V and 2 from J; bases not matched to a gene: 2. CDR3 region: CASSLGGQTYEQYF. As DNA, the CDR3 is TGCGCCAGCAGCTTGGGGGGACAGACCTACGAGCAGTACTTC.

This clonotype was seen more than once but under ten times. The chain recombines TRBV5-1 with TRBJ1-4; D gene uncertain. Germline CDR1 is SGHRS and CDR2 is YFSETQ. V lost 2 bases to trimming and J lost 3 bases, with 11 bases between them. CDR3 length equals 15 residues. This chain's CDR3 is CASSFRAAPNEKLFF. The CDR3 nucleotides read TGCGCCAGCAGCTTCCGGGCAGCCCCTAATGAAAAACTGTTTTTT.

This clonotype was counted only a few times. The J gene is TRBJ1-1, the V gene TRBV6-5, with D hard to call. V lost 1 base and J lost 3, with 9 bases in between. Germline V gives CDR1 MNHEY, CDR2 SVGAGI. The CDR3 is 14 residues long. The CDR3 here is CASSYLGKDTEAFF. CDR3 nucleotides: TGTGCCAGCAGTTACTTGGGAAAGGACACTGAAGCTTTCTTT.

This clonotype has ten or more counts. The chain combines TRBV18 with TRBJ1-2; a weak D match, TRBD1 (5 bases). V lost 2 bases and J 4 bases, leaving 14 bases between the germline ends. Germline CDR1 and CDR2: KGHSH and LQKENI. The CDR3 is 15 amino acids. The DNA for the CDR3 is TGTGCCAGCTCACCAGCGGGGGACGTTGGCTATGGCTACACCTTC. Its translation is CASSPAGDVGYGYTF.

The chain links TRBV3-1 to TRBJ1-5; D gene uncertain. CDR1 and CDR2 from the germline V gene are LGHDT and YNNKEL (reference sequence). The CDR3 extends over 12 amino acids. Trimming pared 3 bases from V and 9 bases from J, leaving 9 bases between. This CDR3 reads CASSHGDRPQHF. The DNA of the CDR3 is TGTGCCAGCAGCCATGGGGATCGGCCCCAGCATTTT.

In this sample, this clonotype turned up a few times. The chain joins TRBV5-1 to TRBJ1-3; no clear D. The germline CDR1 and CDR2 sequences are SGHRS and YFSETQ. This CDR3 is built from 15 residues. Trimming removed 5 bases from V and 4 bases from J, with 16 bases in between. CDR3 bases: TGCGCCAGCAGGCCCCCCTCTGGGTCCGGAAACACCATATATTTT. Its protein is CASRPPSGSGNTIYF.